This paragraph covers one T cell receptor beta chain sequence. Its antigen is unidentified. Produced via immunoSEQ multiplex PCR; TCRdb's table is partial and in-frame only. The data hold about 80,000 clones, with 92% observed a single time. These data are taken from a study of OX40 agonist ivuxolimab in advanced cancers. At cycle 4 day 1, cycle 7 day 1, and baseline, blood was sampled. Study results and limitations: Specificity for antigen went undetermined in the expanded peripheral T cells. Clonal expansion by week 6 occurred in CD4+ and CD8+ blood T cells (at 0.1 to 3.0 mg/kg).

The V gene lost 5 bases and the J gene lost 2 bases, with 10 bases spanning the gap. The germline gives CDR1 SQVTM, CDR2 ANQGSEA. The CDR3 totals 13 residues. The receptor's source is an adult with an advanced solid tumor such as melanoma, head and neck, liver or kidney cancer. The gene calls are TRBV29-1 and TRBJ2-1; D might be TRBD1 or TRBD2, each matching 5 bases. Sequenced here: CD4+ or CD8+ T cells sorted from blood, sampled in a trial of the OX40 agonist ivuxolimab. The CDR3 DNA reads as TGCAGCGTTTACGGGGCCGCCTACAATGAGCAGTTCTTC. Translating gives CSVYGAAYNEQFF.